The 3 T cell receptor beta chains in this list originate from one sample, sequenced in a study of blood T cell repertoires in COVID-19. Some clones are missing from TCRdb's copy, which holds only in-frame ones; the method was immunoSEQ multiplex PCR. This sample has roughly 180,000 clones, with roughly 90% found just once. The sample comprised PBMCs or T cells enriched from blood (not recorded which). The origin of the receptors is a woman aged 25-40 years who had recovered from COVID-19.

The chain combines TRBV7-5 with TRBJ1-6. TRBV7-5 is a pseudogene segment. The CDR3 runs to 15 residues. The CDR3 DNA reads TGTGCCAGAAGCTCCGTACAGGGAGGGATTTCACCCCTCCACTTT. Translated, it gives CARSSVQGGISPLHF.

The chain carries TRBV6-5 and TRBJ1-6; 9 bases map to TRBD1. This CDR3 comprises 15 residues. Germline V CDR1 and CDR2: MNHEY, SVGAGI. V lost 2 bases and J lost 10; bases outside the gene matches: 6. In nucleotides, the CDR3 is TGTGCCAGCAGTTACGTCTACAGGGGGCGATCACCCCTCCACTTT. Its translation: CASSYVYRGRSPLHF.

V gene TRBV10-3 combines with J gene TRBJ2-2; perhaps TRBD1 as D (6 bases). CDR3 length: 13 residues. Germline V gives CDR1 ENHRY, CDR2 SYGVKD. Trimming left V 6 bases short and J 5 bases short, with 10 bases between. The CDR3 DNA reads TGTGCCATCAGGAATCAGGGGACCGGGGAGCTGTTTTTT. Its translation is CAIRNQGTGELFF.